This TCR beta chain appears in the sequencing data of a study of OX40 agonist ivuxolimab in advanced cancers. Study context: At roughly 83% male, the cohort had a mean age of about 60 years, ranging from roughly 23 to 80. General observations from the study: Among the lowest peripheral clonal expansion occurred in 0.1-3.0 mg/kg partial responders.

Clones were sequenced by immunoSEQ multiplex PCR, and TCRdb holds only the in-frame ones, with some missing. Among tens of thousands of clones listed, approximately 90% were seen once. A note on this clone: Its antigen is as yet unknown.

Sequenced here: CD4+ or CD8+ T cells sorted from blood, sampled in a trial of the OX40 agonist ivuxolimab. This TCR derives from an adult with an advanced solid tumor such as melanoma, head and neck, liver or kidney cancer.

The CDR3 nucleotides are TGTGCCAGTAGTATAATGGGCTACGAGCAGTACTTC. Translation: CASSIMGYEQYF. The chain links TRBV19 to TRBJ2-7; D remains unclear. Trimming took 2 bases from V and 3 from J, leaving 5 bases between them. CDR3 size: 12 residues. Germline V CDR1 and CDR2: LNHDA, SQIVND (reference sequence).